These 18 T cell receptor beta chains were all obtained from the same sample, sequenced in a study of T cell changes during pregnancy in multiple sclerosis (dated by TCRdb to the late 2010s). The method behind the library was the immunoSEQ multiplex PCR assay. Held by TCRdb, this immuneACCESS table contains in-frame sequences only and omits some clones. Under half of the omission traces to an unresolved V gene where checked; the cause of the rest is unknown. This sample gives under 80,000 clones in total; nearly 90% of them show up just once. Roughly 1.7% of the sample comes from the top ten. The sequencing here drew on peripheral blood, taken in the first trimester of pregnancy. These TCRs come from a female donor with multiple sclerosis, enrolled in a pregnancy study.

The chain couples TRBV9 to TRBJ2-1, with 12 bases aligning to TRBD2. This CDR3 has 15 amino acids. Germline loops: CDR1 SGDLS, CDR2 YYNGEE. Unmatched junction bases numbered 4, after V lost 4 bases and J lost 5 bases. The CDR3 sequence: CASSPRLAGDNEQFF. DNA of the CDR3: TGTGCCAGCAGCCCAAGACTAGCGGGAGACAATGAGCAGTTCTTC.

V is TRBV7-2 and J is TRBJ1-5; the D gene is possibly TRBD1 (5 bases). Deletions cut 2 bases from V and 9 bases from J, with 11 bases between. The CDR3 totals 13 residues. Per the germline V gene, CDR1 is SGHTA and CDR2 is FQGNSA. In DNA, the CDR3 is TGTGCCAGCAGCTTAAATCAGGGCCGGCCCCAGCATTTT. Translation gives CASSLNQGRPQHF. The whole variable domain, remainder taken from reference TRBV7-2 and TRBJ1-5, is GAGVSQSPSNKVTEKGKDVELRCDPISGHTALYWYRQSLGQGLEFLIYFQGNSAPDKSGLPSDRFSAERTGGSVSTLTIQRTQQEDSAVYLCASSLNQGRPQHFGDGTRLSIL.

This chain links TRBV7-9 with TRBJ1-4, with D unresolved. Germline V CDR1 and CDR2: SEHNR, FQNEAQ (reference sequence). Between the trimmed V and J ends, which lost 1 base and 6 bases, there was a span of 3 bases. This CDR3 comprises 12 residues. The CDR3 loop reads CASSLGDEKLFF. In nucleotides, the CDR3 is TGTGCCAGCAGCTTAGGCGATGAAAAACTGTTTTTT.

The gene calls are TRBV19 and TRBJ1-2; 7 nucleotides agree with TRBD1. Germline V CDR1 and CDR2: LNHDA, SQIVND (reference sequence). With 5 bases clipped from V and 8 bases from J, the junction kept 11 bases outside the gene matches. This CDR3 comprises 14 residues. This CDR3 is CASSQPDRKDGYTF. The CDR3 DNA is TGTGCCAGTAGTCAGCCGGACAGGAAGGACGGCTACACCTTC.

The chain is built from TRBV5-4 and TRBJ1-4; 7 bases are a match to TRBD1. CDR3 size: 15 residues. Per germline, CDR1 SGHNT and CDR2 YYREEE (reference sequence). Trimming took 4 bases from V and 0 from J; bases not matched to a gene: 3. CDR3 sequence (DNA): TGTGCCAGCAGCAGAACAGGGGCAACTAATGAAAAACTGTTTTTT. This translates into CASSRTGATNEKLFF.

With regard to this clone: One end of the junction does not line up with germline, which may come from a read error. The CDR3 protein is CASSPGLLTDTQYF. In DNA, the CDR3 is TGTGCTAGCAGCCCGGGACTTCTCACAGATACGCAGTATTTT. The chain links TRBV7-7 to TRBJ2-3; D might be TRBD2 (6 bases). Germline V gene sequence: CDR1 SSHAT, CDR2 FNYEAQ (reference sequence). The CDR3 length is 14 residues. The full variable domain, its missing parts supplied by reference TRBV7-7 and TRBJ2-3, is GAGVSQSPRYKVTKRGQDVTLRCDPISSHATLYWYQQALGQGPEFLTYFNYEAQPDKSGLPSDRFSAERPEGSISTLTIQRTEQRDSAMYRCASSPGLLTDTQYFGPGTRLTVL.

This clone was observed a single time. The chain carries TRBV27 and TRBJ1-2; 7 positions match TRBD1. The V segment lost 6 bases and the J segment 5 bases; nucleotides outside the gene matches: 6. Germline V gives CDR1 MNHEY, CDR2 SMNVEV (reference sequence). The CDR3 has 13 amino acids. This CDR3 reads CASRRDSQYGYTF. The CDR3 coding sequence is TGTGCCAGCAGGCGGGACAGTCAGTATGGCTACACCTTC.

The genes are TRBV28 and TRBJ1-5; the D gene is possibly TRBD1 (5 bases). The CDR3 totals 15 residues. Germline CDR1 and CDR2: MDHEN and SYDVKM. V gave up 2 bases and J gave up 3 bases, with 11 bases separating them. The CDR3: CASSLATAHNQPQHF. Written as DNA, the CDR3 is TGTGCCAGCAGTTTAGCGACAGCTCACAATCAGCCCCAGCATTTT. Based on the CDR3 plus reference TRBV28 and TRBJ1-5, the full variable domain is DVKVTQSSRYLVKRTGEKVFLECVQDMDHENMFWYRQDPGLGLRLIYFSYDVKMKEKGDIPEGYSVSREKKERFSLILESASTNQTSMYLCASSLATAHNQPQHFGDGTRLSIL.

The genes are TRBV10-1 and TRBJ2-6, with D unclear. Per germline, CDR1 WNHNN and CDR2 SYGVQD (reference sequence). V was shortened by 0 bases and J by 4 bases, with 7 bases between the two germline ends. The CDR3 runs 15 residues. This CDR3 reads CASSESQAGANVLTF. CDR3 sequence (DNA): TGCGCCAGCAGTGAGTCGCAGGCCGGGGCCAACGTCCTGACTTTC.

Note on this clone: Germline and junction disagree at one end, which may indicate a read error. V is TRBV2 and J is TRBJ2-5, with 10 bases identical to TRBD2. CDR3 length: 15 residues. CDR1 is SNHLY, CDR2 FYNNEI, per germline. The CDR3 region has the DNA TGTGCCAGCAGCGAAGCGGGAGGGCCCGGGGAGACCCAGTACTTC. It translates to CASSEAGGPGETQYF.

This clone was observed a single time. In DNA, the CDR3 is TGTGCCAGCAGCGTAGGGTCCGGAGACCAGTACTTC. This codes for CASSVGSGDQYF. The chain recombines TRBV9 with TRBJ2-5; no definite D call. This CDR3 is built from 12 residues. V gave up 0 bases and J gave up 10 bases, with 10 bases separating them. The germline V gene has CDR1 SGDLS and CDR2 YYNGEE. The complete variable domain, with remaining parts taken from reference TRBV9 and TRBJ2-5, reads DSGVTQTPKHLITATGQRVTLRCSPRSGDLSVYWYQQSLDQGLQFLIQYYNGEERAKGNILERFSAQQFPDLHSELNLSSLELGDSALYFCASSVGSGDQYFGPGTRLLVL.

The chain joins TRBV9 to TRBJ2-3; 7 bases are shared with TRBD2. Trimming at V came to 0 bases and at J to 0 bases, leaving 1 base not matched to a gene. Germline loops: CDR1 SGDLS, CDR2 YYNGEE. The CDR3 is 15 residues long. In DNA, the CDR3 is TGTGCCAGCAGCGTAGGCGGGGGAAGCACAGATACGCAGTATTTT. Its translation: CASSVGGGSTDTQYF.

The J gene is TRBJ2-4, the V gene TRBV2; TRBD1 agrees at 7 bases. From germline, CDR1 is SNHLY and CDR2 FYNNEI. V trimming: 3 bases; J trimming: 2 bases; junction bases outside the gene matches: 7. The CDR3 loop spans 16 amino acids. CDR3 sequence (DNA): TGTGCCAGCAGTGACGGGGACAGTTTCTCCAAAAACATTCAGTACTTC. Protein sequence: CASSDGDSFSKNIQYF.

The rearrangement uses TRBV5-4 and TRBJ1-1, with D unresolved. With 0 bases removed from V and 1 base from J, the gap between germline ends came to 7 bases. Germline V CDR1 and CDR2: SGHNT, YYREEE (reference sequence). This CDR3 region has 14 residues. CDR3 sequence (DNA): TGTGCCAGCAGCTTGGAACAGCCGAACACTGAAGCTTTCTTT. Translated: CASSLEQPNTEAFF.

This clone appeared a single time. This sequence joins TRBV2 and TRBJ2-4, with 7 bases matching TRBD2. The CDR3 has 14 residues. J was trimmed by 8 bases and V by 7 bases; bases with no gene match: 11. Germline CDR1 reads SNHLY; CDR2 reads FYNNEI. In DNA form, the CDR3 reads TGTGCCAGCACTAAATTGGACGGGGGGTACATTCAGTACTTC. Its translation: CASTKLDGGYIQYF.

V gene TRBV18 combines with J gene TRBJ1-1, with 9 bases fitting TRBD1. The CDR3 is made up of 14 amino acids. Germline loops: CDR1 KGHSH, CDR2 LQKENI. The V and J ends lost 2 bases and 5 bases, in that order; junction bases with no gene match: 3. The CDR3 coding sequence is TGTGCCAGCTCACCATCGACAGGGGGAACTGAAGCTTTCTTT. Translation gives CASSPSTGGTEAFF.

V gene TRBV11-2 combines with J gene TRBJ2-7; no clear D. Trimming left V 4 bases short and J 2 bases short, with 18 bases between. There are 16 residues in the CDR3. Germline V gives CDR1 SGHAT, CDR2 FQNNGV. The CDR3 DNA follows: TGTGCCAGCAGCTCTATCAGCGCGACCTCTACCTACGAGCAGTACTTC. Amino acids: CASSSISATSTYEQYF.

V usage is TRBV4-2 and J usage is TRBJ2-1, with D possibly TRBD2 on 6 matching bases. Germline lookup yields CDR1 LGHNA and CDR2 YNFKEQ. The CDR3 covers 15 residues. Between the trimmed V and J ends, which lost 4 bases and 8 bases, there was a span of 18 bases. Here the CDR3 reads CASSPRDSYGDEQFF. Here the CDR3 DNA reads TGTGCCAGCAGCCCTCGGGACTCATATGGGGATGAGCAGTTCTTC.